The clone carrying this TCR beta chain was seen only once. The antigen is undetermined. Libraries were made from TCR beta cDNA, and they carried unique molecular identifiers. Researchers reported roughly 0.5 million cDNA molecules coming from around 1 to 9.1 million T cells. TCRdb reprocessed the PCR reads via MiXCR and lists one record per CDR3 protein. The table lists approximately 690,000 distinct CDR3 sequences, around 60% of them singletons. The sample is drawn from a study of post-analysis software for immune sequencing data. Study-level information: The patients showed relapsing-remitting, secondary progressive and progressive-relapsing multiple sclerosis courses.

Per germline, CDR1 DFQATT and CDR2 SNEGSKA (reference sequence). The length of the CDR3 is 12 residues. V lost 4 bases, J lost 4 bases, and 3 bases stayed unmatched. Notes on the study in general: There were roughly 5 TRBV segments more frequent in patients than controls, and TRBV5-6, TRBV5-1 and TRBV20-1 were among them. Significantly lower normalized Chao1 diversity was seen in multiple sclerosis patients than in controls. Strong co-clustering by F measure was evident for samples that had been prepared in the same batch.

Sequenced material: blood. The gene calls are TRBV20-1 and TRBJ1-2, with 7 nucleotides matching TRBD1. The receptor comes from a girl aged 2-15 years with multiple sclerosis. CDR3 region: CSAMGQPYGYTF. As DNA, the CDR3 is TGCAGTGCTATGGGACAGCCCTATGGCTACACCTTC.